Listed below are T cell receptor beta chains from one sample, sequenced in a study of post-analysis software for immune sequencing data. One entry per CDR3 protein results from TCRdb running MiXCR on the PCR reads. The table has some 700,000 distinct CDR3 sequences, 55% to 60% seen once. Specimen: blood. These receptors were taken from a girl aged 2 to 10 with multiple sclerosis. The CDR3 runs from the conserved cysteine through the conserved F or W. Fields, in order: clone size, V gene, J gene, CDR3 length, D gene, CDR3 DNA, CDR3 protein. A D gene is named only where the DNA matches it firmly. A row's size may be missing; if present it is once, few, many or a size class.

size: -; V: TRBV7-6; J: TRBJ2-7; length: 16; D: TRBD2; DNA: TGTGCCAGCAGCCCGAAATCAGCGGGAGGGTCCTACGAGCAGTACTTC; CDR3: CASSPKSAGGSYEQYF
size: -; V: TRBV4-1; J: TRBJ2-7; length: 17; D: -; DNA: TGCGCCAGCAGCCAAGATTCGTACAGTACGAACTCCTACGAGCAGTACTTC; CDR3: CASSQDSYSTNSYEQYF
size: -; V: TRBV5-5; J: TRBJ2-1; length: 13; D: TRBD2; DNA: TGTGCCAGCAGAAGGAGCGGGAGCAATGAGCAGTTCTTC; CDR3: CASRRSGSNEQFF
size: few; V: TRBV12-3/TRBV12-4; J: TRBJ2-7; length: 13; D: -; DNA: TGTGCCAGCAGCTTAGCTAGCAGGTATGAGCAGTACTTC; CDR3: CASSLASRYEQYF
size: few; V: TRBV7-9; J: TRBJ2-7; length: 13; D: -; DNA: TGTGCCAGCGCGGGACCCAGCTCCTACGAGCAGTACTTC; CDR3: CASAGPSSYEQYF
size: -; V: TRBV5-1; J: TRBJ2-5; length: 16; D: TRBD1; DNA: TGCGCCAGCAGCGATGGTGGGACAGCCAGGGGGGAGACCCAGTACTTC; CDR3: CASSDGGTARGETQYF
size: -; V: TRBV7-2; J: TRBJ2-5; length: 15; D: -; DNA: TGTGCCAGCAGCTTAATAGGCGGCAGCCAAGAGACCCAGTACTTC; CDR3: CASSLIGGSQETQYF
size: -; V: TRBV6-1; J: TRBJ2-5; length: 17; D: TRBD2; DNA: TGTGCCAGCAGTGATTCTAGCGGGGGGTCGTACCAAGAGACCCAGTACTTC; CDR3: CASSDSSGGSYQETQYF
size: -; V: TRBV27; J: TRBJ2-3; length: 14; D: TRBD2; DNA: TGTGCCAGTATGATAGCGGGGATCACAGATACGCAGTATTTT; CDR3: CASMIAGITDTQYF
size: few; V: TRBV6-5; J: TRBJ2-3; length: 14; D: TRBD2; DNA: TGTGCCAGCAGCATAGCGGGAGAGACAGATACGCAGTATTTT; CDR3: CASSIAGETDTQYF
size: -; V: TRBV11-2; J: TRBJ2-3; length: 16; D: TRBD2; DNA: TGTGCCAGCAGCTTCCGGGGTAGCGGGGTAGCGGATACGCAGTATTTT; CDR3: CASSFRGSGVADTQYF
size: -; V: TRBV20-1; J: TRBJ2-3; length: 19; D: TRBD2; DNA: TGCAGTGCTAGAGGTTGGAGTCTTGCGGGGGTACAGAGCACAGATACGCAGTATTTT; CDR3: CSARGWSLAGVQSTDTQYF
size: once; V: TRBV24-1; J: TRBJ2-3; length: 13; D: -; DNA: TGTGCCACCAGTGATCCAGGAACAGATACGCAGTATTTT; CDR3: CATSDPGTDTQYF
size: few; V: TRBV29-1; J: TRBJ2-7; length: 13; D: -; DNA: TGCAGCGTTGCCGGGACACCTACCTACGAGCAGTACTTC; CDR3: CSVAGTPTYEQYF
size: -; V: TRBV10-3; J: TRBJ2-1; length: 17; D: TRBD2; DNA: TGTGCCATCAGGACTCTAGTTTCGGCGGGGGGCTTCGATGAGCAGTTCTTC; CDR3: CAIRTLVSAGGFDEQFF
size: -; V: TRBV10-1; J: TRBJ2-1; length: 17; D: TRBD1; DNA: TGCGCCAGCAGTGAGTTCTTCGGACAGGGGGCGATCAATGAGCAGTTCTTC; CDR3: CASSEFFGQGAINEQFF
size: -; V: TRBV10-2; J: TRBJ2-3; length: 13; D: -; DNA: TGCGCCAGCACGGAAACTAGCACAGATACGCAGTATTTT; CDR3: CASTETSTDTQYF
size: -; V: TRBV7-8; J: TRBJ2-5; length: 16; D: -; DNA: TGTGCCAGCAGCCTTGGCCGAGGAACGAAAAAAGAGACCCAGTACTTC; CDR3: CASSLGRGTKKETQYF
size: -; V: TRBV29-1; J: TRBJ1-5; length: 14; D: -; DNA: TGCAGCGCCTGGGACGGGGGTAGCAATCAGCCCCAGCATTTT; CDR3: CSAWDGGSNQPQHF
size: -; V: TRBV7-2; J: TRBJ1-2; length: 13; D: -; DNA: TGTGCCAGCAGCGTACAGAGAATCTATGGCTACACCTTC; CDR3: CASSVQRIYGYTF
size: -; V: TRBV12-3/TRBV12-4; J: TRBJ2-1; length: 15; D: TRBD2; DNA: TGTGCCAGCAGTTGGGGGACTAGATTCTACAATGAGCAGTTCTTC; CDR3: CASSWGTRFYNEQFF
size: few; V: TRBV12-3/TRBV12-4; J: TRBJ2-6; length: 17; D: -; DNA: TGTGCCAGCAGTTTTGGGGGATCAATATCTGGGGCCAACGTCCTGACTTTC; CDR3: CASSFGGSISGANVLTF
size: -; V: TRBV27; J: TRBJ1-1; length: 13; D: -; DNA: TGTGCCAGCAAGACCCTGGGGAACACTGAAGCTTTCTTT; CDR3: CASKTLGNTEAFF
size: -; V: TRBV12-3/TRBV12-4; J: TRBJ2-4; length: 14; D: -; DNA: TGTGCCAGCAGTTTAAACGGAGCCAAAAACATTCAGTACTTC; CDR3: CASSLNGAKNIQYF
size: -; V: TRBV10-3; J: TRBJ2-1; length: 13; D: TRBD2; DNA: TGTGCCATCAATAGCGGGAGTGAGGATGAGCAGTTCTTC; CDR3: CAINSGSEDEQFF
size: -; V: TRBV28; J: TRBJ2-7; length: 16; D: -; DNA: TGTGCCAGCAGTTTATCCAGGCAGGCCGGGGACTACGAGCAGTACTTC; CDR3: CASSLSRQAGDYEQYF
size: -; V: TRBV9; J: TRBJ2-1; length: 17; D: TRBD2; DNA: TGTGCCAGCAGTGATGGACTAGCGGGAGGAAGTACAGTGAGGCAGTTCTTC; CDR3: CASSDGLAGGSTVRQFF
size: -; V: TRBV10-3; J: TRBJ1-6; length: 16; D: TRBD1; DNA: TGTGCCATCAGTGAGAGGGACAGCTCCTATAATTCACCCCTCCACTTT; CDR3: CAISERDSSYNSPLHF
size: few; V: TRBV6-1; J: TRBJ2-7; length: 18; D: TRBD1; DNA: TGTGCCAGCAGTGGACGGGCGGTCGCAACAGGGGGCTACTACGAGCAGTACTTC; CDR3: CASSGRAVATGGYYEQYF
size: -; V: TRBV5-1; J: TRBJ2-1; length: 15; D: -; DNA: TGCGCCAGCAGCTCCCCGGGGATAGGGCACAATGAGCAGTTCTTC; CDR3: CASSSPGIGHNEQFF
size: -; V: TRBV12-3/TRBV12-4; J: TRBJ2-4; length: 13; D: TRBD2; DNA: TGTACCAGCAGACTTACTAGCGTAAACATTCAGTACTTC; CDR3: CTSRLTSVNIQYF